This TCR beta chain emerged from a study of shared clonotypes between healthy human individuals. As for the study in general: Researchers assigned three CD4 naive, three CD4 memory, two CD8 naive and one CD8 memory plate to each donor.

Profiling relied on immunoSEQ multiplex PCR, and the TCRdb table lists in-frame clones only, not all of them. The sample contains some 1.5 million clones, nearly 99% of which appear only once. Germline loops: CDR1 MNHEY, CDR2 SMNVEV (reference sequence). Trimming took 3 bases from V and 4 from J, leaving 12 bases between them. The CDR3 is 14 residues long. The rearrangement joins TRBV27 to TRBJ1-1; possibly TRBD1 for D (5 bases). The sequencing sample was made of naive CD4+ T cells sorted from blood. Regarding subset: CD45RA+ positively selected. The source of this sequence is a man aged 25-45 years in good health. This CDR3 is CASSFRGPRTEAFF. In DNA, the CDR3 is TGTGCCAGCAGTTTCCGGGGACCCCGCACTGAAGCTTTCTTT.